The 23 T cell receptor beta chains below come from one sample, sequenced in a study of Ad26.COV2.S vaccination and SARS-CoV-2 variants. TCRdb keeps only in-frame clones here, not all; method: immunoSEQ multiplex PCR. The sample carries 350,000 to 500,000 clones, 75% to 90% recorded once. Treatment reported: 15 to 20 received Ad26.COV2.S at low or high dose, single or two shots; about 5 received placebo; per-sample allocation not given. It was on day 63 after the first vaccine or placebo injection that samples were taken. The specimen was peripheral blood, collected in a trial of Ad26.COV2.S vaccine versus placebo. The origin of the receptors is a person aged 18-65 years who received the Ad26.COV2.S COVID-19 vaccine or a placebo.

The CDR3 protein is CASRGRSDYGYTF. The DNA for the CDR3 is TGTGCCAGCAGAGGACGGTCAGACTATGGCTACACCTTC. The chain is built from TRBV2 and TRBJ1-2, with unresolved D. Trimming pared 6 bases from V and 3 bases from J, leaving 11 bases between. CDR1 and CDR2 (germline): SNHLY, FYNNEI. The CDR3 covers 13 residues.

This clone was counted between two and nine times. This chain joins TRBV4-1 and TRBJ1-1; possible D gene TRBD1, 5 bases. Deletions cut 4 bases from V and 3 bases from J, with 21 bases between. CDR1 is MGHRA and CDR2 is YSYEKL in the germline V gene. The CDR3 is made up of 17 amino acids. CDR3 bases: TGCGCCAGCAGCCGCGGCAGGGTGACGGGTGGTTACACTGAAGCTTTCTTT. It yields the protein CASSRGRVTGGYTEAFF.

The chain uses TRBV10-3 and TRBJ2-6, with D unresolved. The CDR3 covers 13 residues. The germline V gene has CDR1 ENHRY and CDR2 SYGVKD. The DNA for the CDR3 is TGTACTTCCGCGGACTCTGGGGCCAACGTCCTGACTTTC. Translated: CTSADSGANVLTF.

The gene calls are TRBV6-5 and TRBJ1-1; D is possibly TRBD1 (5 bases). Between the trimmed V and J ends, which lost 9 bases and 4 bases, there was a span of 9 bases. The CDR3 is made up of 11 amino acids. Germline CDR1 is MNHEY and CDR2 is SVGAGI. The CDR3 region is CASTGGTEAFF. The CDR3 coding sequence is TGTGCCAGTACGGGGGGCACTGAAGCTTTCTTT.

This rearrangement joins TRBV19 to TRBJ2-5, with 7 bases identical to TRBD2. Germline CDR1 reads LNHDA; CDR2 reads SQIVND (reference sequence). Unmatched junction bases numbered 12, after V lost 1 base and J lost 10 bases. There are 15 residues in the CDR3. CDR3 residues: CASSIASGTTPDQYF. In DNA form, the CDR3 reads TGTGCCAGTAGTATAGCCTCGGGGACTACCCCCGACCAGTACTTC.

This clone was seen a handful of times. The chain joins TRBV5-8 to TRBJ1-3; D ambiguous. Germline-derived CDR1 and CDR2 are SGHTS and YDEGEE. This CDR3 is 15 amino acids long. The germline V and J ends were trimmed by 4 bases and 0 bases, with 11 bases remaining between them. Written as DNA, the CDR3 is TGTGCCAGCAGCCCCGCCCCGGGCTCTGGAAACACCATATATTTT. Its translation: CASSPAPGSGNTIYF.

The V gene is TRBV30, the J gene TRBJ1-2, with D perhaps matching TRBD1 (6 bases). Germline lookup yields CDR1 GTSNPN and CDR2 SVGIG (reference sequence). V lost 1 base and J 5 bases, leaving 14 bases between the germline ends. This CDR3 region has 14 residues. CDR3 sequence reads: CAWSGVQGEYGYTF. Written as DNA, the CDR3 is TGTGCCTGGAGTGGCGTACAGGGAGAATATGGCTACACCTTC.

The chain couples TRBV9 to TRBJ1-2, with 8 nucleotides matching TRBD1. The CDR3 has 14 residues. CDR1 and CDR2 from the germline V gene are SGDLS and YYNGEE. The V and J ends lost 2 bases and 9 bases, in that order; junction bases with no gene match: 9. CDR3 sequence reads: CASSVLDRDWSYTF. CDR3 nucleotide sequence: TGTGCCAGCAGCGTCCTGGACAGGGATTGGAGCTACACCTTC.

V usage is TRBV5-6 and J usage is TRBJ1-2; D ambiguous. The CDR3 is made up of 13 amino acids. Germline V gene lookup returns CDR1 SGHDT and CDR2 YYEEEE. V dropped 0 bases and J dropped 3 bases, with 6 bases sitting between them. The CDR3 region has the DNA TGTGCCAGCAGCTTGGGGCCCGACTATGGCTACACCTTC. Translating gives CASSLGPDYGYTF.

This chain joins TRBV18 and TRBJ2-1; 7 bases are shared with TRBD2. CDR1 is KGHSH and CDR2 is LQKENI in the germline V gene. Trimming removed 4 bases from V and 6 bases from J; junction bases left unmatched: 6. The CDR3 totals 14 residues. CDR3 bases: TGTGCCAGCTCACGGAGCGGGACGGGCAATGAGCAGTTCTTC. This encodes CASSRSGTGNEQFF.

This chain joins TRBV6-5 and TRBJ1-3; D is unclear. The CDR3 has 13 amino acids. The V end was cut by 8 bases, the J end by 0 bases, with 8 bases between. Germline CDR1 reads MNHEY; CDR2 reads SVGAGI. In nucleotides, the CDR3 is TGTGCCAGCGGCGAGAGCTCTGGAAACACCATATATTTT. Translating gives CASGESSGNTIYF.

This sequence joins TRBV7-8 and TRBJ1-5; possible D gene TRBD1, 6 bases. This CDR3 contains 14 residues. The germline CDR1 and CDR2 sequences are SGHVS and FQNEAQ. The V end was cut by 7 bases, the J end by 0 bases, with 10 bases between. CDR3 coding DNA: TGTGCCAGCAACAGGGCGGATAGCAATCAGCCCCAGCATTTT. Amino acid sequence: CASNRADSNQPQHF.

V usage is TRBV5-6 and J usage is TRBJ2-4; maybe TRBD1 (6 bases). Germline CDR1 and CDR2: SGHDT and YYEEEE. The CDR3 contains 14 residues. Trimming left V 2 bases short and J 1 base short, with 7 bases between. CDR3 protein: CASSFRGAKNIQYF. CDR3 in DNA: TGTGCCAGCAGCTTTAGGGGGGCCAAAAACATTCAGTACTTC.

V is TRBV9 and J is TRBJ2-2; possible D gene TRBD2, 6 bases. The V and J ends lost 1 base and 4 bases respectively, with 8 bases between them. The germline CDR1 and CDR2 sequences are SGDLS and YYNGEE. The CDR3 runs 14 residues. CDR3 sequence reads: CASSVTAGTGELFF. The DNA of the CDR3 is TGTGCCAGCAGCGTAACAGCGGGCACCGGGGAGCTGTTTTTT. The full variable domain, completed using reference TRBV9 and TRBJ2-2, is DSGVTQTPKHLITATGQRVTLRCSPRSGDLSVYWYQQSLDQGLQFLIQYYNGEERAKGNILERFSAQQFPDLHSELNLSSLELGDSALYFCASSVTAGTGELFFGEGSRLTVL.

DNA for the CDR3: TGTGCCAGCACCACCGGGACATCCACTCCTATGGGGAACATTCAGTACTTC. Residues: CASTTGTSTPMGNIQYF. V gene TRBV28 combines with J gene TRBJ2-4, with D possibly TRBD1 on 6 matching bases. V lost 7 bases, J lost 7 bases, and 26 bases lay in between. The CDR3 has 17 residues. The germline V gene has CDR1 MDHEN and CDR2 SYDVKM.

The chain couples TRBV11-3 to TRBJ1-2; 11 nucleotides match TRBD1. V gave up 2 bases and J gave up 0 bases; unmatched junction bases: 5. This CDR3 contains 17 residues. CDR1 SGHNT and CDR2 YENEEA come from the germline V gene. CDR3 sequence reads: CASSLSGQGAANYGYTF. In DNA form, the CDR3 reads TGTGCCAGCAGCTTAAGTGGACAGGGGGCAGCTAACTATGGCTACACCTTC.

The J gene is TRBJ1-1, the V gene TRBV24-1, with unresolved D. The V gene's germline CDR1 is KGHDR and CDR2 SFDVKD. CDR3 length: 12 residues. Deletions cut 4 bases from V and 2 bases from J, with 4 bases between. CDR3 coding DNA: TGTGCCACCAGTGACCAAAACACTGAAGCTTTCTTT. Translating gives CATSDQNTEAFF.

The rearrangement uses TRBV7-3 and TRBJ2-2, with 9 bases matching TRBD1. V shed 8 bases and J 4 bases; nucleotides not matched to a gene: 5. Germline CDR1 is SGHTA and CDR2 is FQGTGA. The CDR3 runs to 14 residues. The CDR3 sequence is CASHKTGGTGELFF. As DNA, the CDR3 is TGTGCCAGCCATAAGACAGGGGGCACCGGGGAGCTGTTTTTT.

The chain couples TRBV4-1 to TRBJ2-3; no definite D call. Germline V CDR1 and CDR2: MGHRA, YSYEKL. The ends were cut back, 0 bases at V and 0 bases at J, with 13 bases in the middle. The CDR3 spans 17 residues. The CDR3 region is CASSQDTGHYSTDTQYF. In nucleotides, the CDR3 is TGCGCCAGCAGCCAAGATACGGGCCATTACAGCACAGATACGCAGTATTTT.

This clone has ten or more counts. V is TRBV30 and J is TRBJ1-5; a weak D match, TRBD1 (5 bases). The CDR3 extends over 16 amino acids. CDR1 and CDR2 from the germline V gene are GTSNPN and SVGIG (reference sequence). Trimming pared 2 bases from V and 9 bases from J, leaving 23 bases between. The CDR3 DNA follows: TGTGCCTGGAGTCTCCCCGGGGGGTTCGTCTTCTCGCCCCAGCATTTT. Amino acid sequence: CAWSLPGGFVFSPQHF.

This chain joins TRBV11-2 and TRBJ2-7; the D gene is possibly TRBD1 (5 bases). The CDR3 contains 13 residues. V was cut by 4 bases and J by 3 bases, with 10 bases left in between. The germline V gene has CDR1 SGHAT and CDR2 FQNNGV. CDR3 sequence: CASSWEGDYEQYV. The CDR3, as DNA: TGTGCCAGCAGCTGGGAAGGGGACTACGAGCAGTACGTC.

This sequence joins TRBV24-1 and TRBJ2-1, with a weak D call TRBD1 (6 bases). Between the trimmed V and J ends, which lost 0 bases and 2 bases, there was a span of 19 bases. This CDR3 has 19 amino acids. Germline V CDR1 and CDR2: KGHDR, SFDVKD. The DNA of the CDR3 is TGTGCCACCAGTGATTTGCCAGGGGACGGACCTCGACCCTACAATGAGCAGTTCTTC. Protein sequence: CATSDLPGDGPRPYNEQFF.

The V and J genes are TRBV25-1 and TRBJ1-1, with D maybe TRBD1 (5 bases). The germline V gene encodes CDR1 MGHDK and CDR2 SYGVNS. Trimming pared 4 bases from V and 9 bases from J, leaving 9 bases between. This CDR3 is built from 11 residues. CDR3 protein: CASSGGRQAFF. CDR3 in DNA: TGTGCCAGCAGTGGGGGGAGGCAAGCTTTCTTT.